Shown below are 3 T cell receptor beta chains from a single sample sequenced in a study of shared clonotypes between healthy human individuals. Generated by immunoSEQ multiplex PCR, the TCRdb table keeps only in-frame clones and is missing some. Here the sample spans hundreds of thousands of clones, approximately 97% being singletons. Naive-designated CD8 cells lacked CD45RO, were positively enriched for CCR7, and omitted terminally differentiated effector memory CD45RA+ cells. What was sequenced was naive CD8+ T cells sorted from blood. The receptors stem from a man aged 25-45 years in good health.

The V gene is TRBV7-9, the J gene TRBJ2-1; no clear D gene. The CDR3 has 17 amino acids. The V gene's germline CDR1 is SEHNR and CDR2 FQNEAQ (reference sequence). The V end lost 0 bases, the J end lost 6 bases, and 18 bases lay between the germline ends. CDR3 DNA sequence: TGTGCCAGCAGCTTAGCGACGCCGTCTAAATCGCTCAATGAGCAGTTCTTC. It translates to CASSLATPSKSLNEQFF.

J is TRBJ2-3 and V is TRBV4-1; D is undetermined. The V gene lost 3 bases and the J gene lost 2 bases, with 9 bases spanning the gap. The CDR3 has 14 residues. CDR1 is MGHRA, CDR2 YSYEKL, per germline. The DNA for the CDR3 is TGCGCCAGCAGCCAGCAACAGAACACAGATACGCAGTATTTT. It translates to CASSQQQNTDTQYF.

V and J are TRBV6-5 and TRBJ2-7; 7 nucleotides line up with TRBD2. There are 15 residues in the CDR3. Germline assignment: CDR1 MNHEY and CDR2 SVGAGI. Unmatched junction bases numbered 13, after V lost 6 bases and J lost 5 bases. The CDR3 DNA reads TGTGCCAGCAGCTATACCCCCGGGACTACAGACGAGCAGTACTTC. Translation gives CASSYTPGTTDEQYF.